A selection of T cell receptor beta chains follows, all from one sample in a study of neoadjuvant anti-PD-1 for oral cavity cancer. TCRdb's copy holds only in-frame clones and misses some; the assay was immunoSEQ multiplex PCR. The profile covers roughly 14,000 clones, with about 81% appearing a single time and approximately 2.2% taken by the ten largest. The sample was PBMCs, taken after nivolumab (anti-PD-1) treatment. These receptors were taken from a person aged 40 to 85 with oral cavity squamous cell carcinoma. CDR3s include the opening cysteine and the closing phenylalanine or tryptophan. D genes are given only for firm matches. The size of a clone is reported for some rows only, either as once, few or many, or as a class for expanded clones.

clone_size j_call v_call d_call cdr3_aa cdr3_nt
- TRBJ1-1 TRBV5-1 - CASSAEFDTEAFF TGCGCCAGCAGTGCGGAATTTGACACTGAAGCTTTCTTT
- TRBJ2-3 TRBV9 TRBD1 CASSVEGQGADTQYF TGTGCCAGCAGCGTAGAGGGACAGGGTGCAGATACGCAGTATTTT
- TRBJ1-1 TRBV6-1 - CASISPRGATEAFF TGTGCCAGCATTAGCCCCCGGGGGGCAACTGAAGCTTTCTTT
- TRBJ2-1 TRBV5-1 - CASSLVGRQYNEQFF TGCGCCAGCAGCTTGGTGGGTCGTCAATACAATGAGCAGTTCTTC
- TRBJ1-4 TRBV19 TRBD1 CASNHRGRFEKLFF TGTGCCAGTAACCACAGGGGGCGCTTTGAAAAACTGTTTTTT
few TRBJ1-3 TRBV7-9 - CASSIGGTRGNTIYF TGTGCCAGCAGTATTGGCGGGACCCGGGGCAACACCATATATTTT
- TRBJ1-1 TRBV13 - CASSIKTGAFF TGTGCCAGCAGCATCAAGACAGGAGCTTTCTTT
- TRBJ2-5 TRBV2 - CASSERGRLTETQYF TGTGCCAGCAGTGAACGGGGTCGGCTTACGGAGACCCAGTACTTC
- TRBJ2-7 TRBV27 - CASNTPSGNEQYF TGTGCCAGCAATACCCCTTCAGGGAACGAGCAGTACTTC
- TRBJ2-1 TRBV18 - CASSSQGRNEQFF TGTGCCAGCTCGTCACAGGGAAGGAATGAGCAGTTCTTC
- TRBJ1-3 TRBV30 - CAWSRGYSGNTIYF TGTGCCTGGAGCCGAGGGTACTCTGGAAACACCATATATTTT
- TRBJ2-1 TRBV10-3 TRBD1 CAISRTGDNEQFF TGTGCCATCAGTCGGACAGGGGACAATGAGCAGTTCTTC
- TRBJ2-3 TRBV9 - CASSISTDTQYF TGTGCCAGCAGCATAAGCACAGATACGCAGTATTTT
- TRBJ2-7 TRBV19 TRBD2 CASSHRASGIIYEQYF TGTGCCAGTAGCCATCGGGCTAGCGGGATAATCTACGAGCAGTACTTC
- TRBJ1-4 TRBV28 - CASTLSGRTNEKLFF TGTGCCAGCACCCTCTCGGGACGGACTAATGAAAAACTGTTTTTT
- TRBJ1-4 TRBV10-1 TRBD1 CASSPGTGEEKLFF TGCGCCAGCTCTCCCGGGACAGGGGAGGAAAAACTGTTTTTT
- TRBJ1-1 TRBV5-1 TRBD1 CASSFGSGTGRSEAFF TGCGCCAGCAGCTTCGGTTCCGGGACAGGGAGGTCTGAAGCTTTCTTT
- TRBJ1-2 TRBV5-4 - CASSFPGGAFKHGYTF TGTGCCAGCAGCTTTCCGGGGGGCGCATTCAAGCATGGCTACACCTTC
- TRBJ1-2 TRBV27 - CASSSVRGSNYGYTF TGTGCCAGCAGTTCCGTGAGAGGCTCTAACTATGGCTACACCTTC
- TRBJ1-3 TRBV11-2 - CASSPGRVYSGNTIYF TGTGCCAGCAGCCCCGGGAGGGTATACTCTGGAAACACCATATATTTT
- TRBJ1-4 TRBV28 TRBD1 CASSSPTGGYEKLFF TGTGCCAGCAGTTCTCCGACAGGGGGCTATGAAAAACTGTTTTTT
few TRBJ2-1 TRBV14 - CASSWWDGNEQFF TGTGCCAGCTCGTGGTGGGACGGCAATGAGCAGTTCTTC
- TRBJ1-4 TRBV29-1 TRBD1 CSAGQATNEKLFF TGCAGCGCCGGACAGGCAACTAATGAAAAACTGTTTTTT
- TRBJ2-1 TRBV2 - CASSEGRGSSYNEQFF TGTGCCAGCAGTGAGGGGCGGGGCAGCTCCTACAATGAGCAGTTCTTC
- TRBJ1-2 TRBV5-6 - CASSITGNYGYTF TGTGCCAGCAGCATTACAGGAAACTATGGCTACACCTTC
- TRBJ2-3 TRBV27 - CASSPLGDTQYF TGTGCCAGCAGCCCCTTGGGAGATACGCAGTATTTT
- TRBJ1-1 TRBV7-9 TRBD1 CASRPGTAEAFF TGTGCCAGCAGGCCGGGGACAGCTGAAGCTTTCTTT
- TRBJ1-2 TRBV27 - CASRRDGNSNYGYTF TGTGCCAGCAGGCGGGACGGGAACTCTAACTATGGCTACACCTTC
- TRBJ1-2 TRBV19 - CASSPRSRDHGYTF TGTGCCAGTAGTCCCCGGAGTAGGGACCATGGCTACACCTTC
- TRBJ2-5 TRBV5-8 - CASSVRLAEETQYF TGTGCCAGCAGCGTCCGTTTGGCAGAAGAGACCCAGTACTTC
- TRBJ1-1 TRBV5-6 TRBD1 CASSPRDSLSTEAFF TGTGCCAGCAGCCCGAGGGACAGTCTTAGCACTGAAGCTTTCTTT
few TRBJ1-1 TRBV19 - CASIPWSGYEAFF TGTGCCAGTATCCCATGGTCGGGATATGAAGCTTTCTTT
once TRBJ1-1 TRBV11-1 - CASSLSGSEAFF TGTGCCAGCAGCTTGTCGGGTAGTGAAGCTTTCTTT
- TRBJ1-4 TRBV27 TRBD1 CASKNPDRKNEKLFF TGTGCCAGCAAAAATCCGGACAGGAAAAATGAAAAACTGTTTTTT
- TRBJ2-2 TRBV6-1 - CASSAPLIAGELFF TGTGCCAGCAGTGCGCCTTTGATTGCCGGGGAGCTGTTTTTT
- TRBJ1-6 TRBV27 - CASSSPEVNSPLHF TGTGCCAGCAGTTCCCCAGAAGTGAATTCACCCCTCCACTTT
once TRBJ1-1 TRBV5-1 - CASSGQFMNTEAFF TGCGCCAGCTCAGGACAGTTCATGAACACTGAAGCTTTCTTT
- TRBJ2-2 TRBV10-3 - CAIGRGSNTGELFF TGTGCCATCGGTCGGGGTTCGAACACCGGGGAGCTGTTTTTT
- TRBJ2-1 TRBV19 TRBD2 CASSISSGGASGEFF TGTGCCAGTAGTATAAGTAGCGGGGGGGCCTCCGGTGAGTTCTTC
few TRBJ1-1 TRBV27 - CASSFFPENTEAFF TGTGCCAGCAGTTTTTTCCCGGAGAACACTGAAGCTTTCTTT
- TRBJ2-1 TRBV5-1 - CASSYSVGEQFF TGCGCCAGCAGCTATAGTGTCGGTGAGCAGTTCTTC
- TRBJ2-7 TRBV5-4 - CASSPRTQSYEQYF TGTGCCAGCAGCCCGAGAACACAGAGCTACGAGCAGTACTTC
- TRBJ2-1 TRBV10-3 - CAISDGVSSYNEQFF TGTGCCATCAGTGACGGGGTGAGCTCCTACAATGAGCAGTTCTTC
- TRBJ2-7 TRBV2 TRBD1 CARERQGTYEQYF TGTGCCAGGGAGAGACAGGGCACCTACGAGCAGTACTTC
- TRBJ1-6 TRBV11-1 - CASSRQVSNSPLHF TGTGCCAGCAGCCGACAGGTATCTAATTCACCCCTCCACTTT
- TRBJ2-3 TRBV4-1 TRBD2 CASSQESGGPRLAVLDTQYF TGCGCCAGCAGCCAAGAGAGTGGTGGTCCGCGACTAGCAGTATTAGATACGCAGTATTTT
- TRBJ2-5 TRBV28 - CASSNGQLGTQYF TGTGCCAGCAGTAACGGACAGTTGGGGACCCAGTACTTC
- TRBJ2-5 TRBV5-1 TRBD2 CASSLTGGGLETQYF TGCGCCAGCAGCTTGACGGGCGGGGGGCTTGAGACCCAGTACTTC
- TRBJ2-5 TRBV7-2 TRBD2 CASSIAGLGLREETQYF TGTGCCAGCAGTATAGCGGGGTTGGGCCTCCGAGAAGAGACCCAGTACTTC
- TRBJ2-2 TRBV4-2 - CASSQVFGRDGELFF TGTGCCAGCAGCCAGGTTTTCGGGCGGGACGGGGAGCTGTTTTTT
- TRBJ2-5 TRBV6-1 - CASRRETQYF TGTGCCAGCAGAAGAGAGACCCAGTACTTC
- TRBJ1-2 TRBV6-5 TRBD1 CASSYSTGGYGYTF TGTGCCAGCAGTTACTCGACAGGGGGCTATGGCTACACCTTC
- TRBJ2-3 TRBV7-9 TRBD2 CASSFSGAGDTQYF TGTGCCAGCAGCTTTAGCGGGGCAGGGGATACGCAGTATTTT
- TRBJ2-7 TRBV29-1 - CSVDGGYF TGCAGCGTTGATGGGGGGTACTTC
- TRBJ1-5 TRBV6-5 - CASRRGFGDQPQHF TGTGCCAGCCGGAGGGGGTTTGGGGATCAGCCCCAGCATTTT
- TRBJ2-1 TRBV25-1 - CASSGRFDEQFF TGTGCCAGCAGTGGGAGGTTCGATGAGCAGTTCTTC
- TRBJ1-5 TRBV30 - CAWSVPGWAQPQHF TGTGCCTGGAGTGTACCAGGGTGGGCTCAGCCCCAGCATTTT